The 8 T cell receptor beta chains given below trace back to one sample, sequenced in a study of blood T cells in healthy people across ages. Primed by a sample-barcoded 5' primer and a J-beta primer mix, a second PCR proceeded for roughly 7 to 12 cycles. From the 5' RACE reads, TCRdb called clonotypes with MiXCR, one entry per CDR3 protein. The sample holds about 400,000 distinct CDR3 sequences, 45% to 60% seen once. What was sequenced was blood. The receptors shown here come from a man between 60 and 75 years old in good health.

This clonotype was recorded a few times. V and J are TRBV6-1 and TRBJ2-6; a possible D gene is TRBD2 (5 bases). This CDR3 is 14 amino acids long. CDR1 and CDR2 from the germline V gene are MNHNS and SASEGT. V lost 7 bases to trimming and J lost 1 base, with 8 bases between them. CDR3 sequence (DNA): TGTGCCAGCACTCGAGGGTCTGGGGCCAACGTCCTGACTTTC. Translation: CASTRGSGANVLTF.

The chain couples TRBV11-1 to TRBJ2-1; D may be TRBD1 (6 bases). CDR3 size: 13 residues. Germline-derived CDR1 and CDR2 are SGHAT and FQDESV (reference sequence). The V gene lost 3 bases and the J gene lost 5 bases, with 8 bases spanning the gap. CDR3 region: CASSFDRNNEQFF. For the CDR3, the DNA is TGTGCCAGCAGCTTTGACAGGAACAATGAGCAGTTCTTC.

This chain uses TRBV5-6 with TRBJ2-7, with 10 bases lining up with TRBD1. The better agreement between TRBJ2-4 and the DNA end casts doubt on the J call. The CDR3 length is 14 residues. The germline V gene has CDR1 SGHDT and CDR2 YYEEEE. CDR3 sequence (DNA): TGTGCCAGCAGCGGGGACAGGGGCGAAAACATTCAGTACTTC. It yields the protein CASSGDRGENIQYF.

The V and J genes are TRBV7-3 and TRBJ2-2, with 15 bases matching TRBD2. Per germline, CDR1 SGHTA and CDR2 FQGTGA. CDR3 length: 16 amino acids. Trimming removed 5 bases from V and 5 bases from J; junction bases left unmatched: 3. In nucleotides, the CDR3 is TGTGCCAGCAGCCAGGGACTAGCGGGAGGTACCGGGGAGCTGTTTTTT. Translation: CASSQGLAGGTGELFF.

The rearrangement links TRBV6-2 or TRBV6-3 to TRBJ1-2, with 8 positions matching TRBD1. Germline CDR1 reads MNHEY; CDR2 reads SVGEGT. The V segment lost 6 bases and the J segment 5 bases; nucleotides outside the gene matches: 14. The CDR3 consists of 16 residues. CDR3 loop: CASSRQGSAQNYGYTF. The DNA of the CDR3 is TGTGCCAGCAGCCGACAGGGGTCCGCCCAGAATTATGGCTACACCTTC.

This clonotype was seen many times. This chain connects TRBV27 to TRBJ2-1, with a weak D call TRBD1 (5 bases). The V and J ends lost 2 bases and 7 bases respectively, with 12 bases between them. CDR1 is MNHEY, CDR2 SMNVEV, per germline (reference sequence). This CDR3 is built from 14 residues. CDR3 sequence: CASSLQGNFNEQFF. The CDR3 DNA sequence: TGTGCCAGCAGTTTACAGGGTAATTTTAATGAGCAGTTCTTC.

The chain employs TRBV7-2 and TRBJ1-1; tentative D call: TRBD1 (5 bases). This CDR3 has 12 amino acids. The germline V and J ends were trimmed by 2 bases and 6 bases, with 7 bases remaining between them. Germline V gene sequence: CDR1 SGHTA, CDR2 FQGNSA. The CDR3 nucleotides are TGTGCCAGCAGCTTAAGGGGCGCTGAAGCTTTCTTT. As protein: CASSLRGAEAFF.

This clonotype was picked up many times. The CDR3, as DNA: TGCAGTGCTAGAGGTGCGGCTAGCGGGAGATACAATGAGCAGTTCTTC. Its translation: CSARGAASGRYNEQFF. This sequence joins TRBV20-1 and TRBJ2-1; 10 bases align to TRBD2. Germline CDR1 reads DFQATT; CDR2 reads SNEGSKA (reference sequence). CDR3 length: 16 residues. V gave up 1 base and J gave up 4 bases; unmatched junction bases: 7.